This TCR beta chain is drawn from a study of cytomegalovirus exposure and HLA in healthy donors. PCR amplification relied on 60 Vbeta primers (plus 13 Jbeta primers). Authors' processing steps: Unique TCR beta chains totaled some 80 million in a later count, with roughly 10 million of them shared. TCRdb's copy holds only in-frame clones and misses some; the assay was immunoSEQ multiplex PCR. V, J and clone size derive from that table, while D and trimming were established from the DNA sequence. This sample has under 200,000 clones; around 80% occur once, and the top ten carry 1%. Unmatched junction bases numbered 12, after V lost 1 base and J lost 4 bases. The CDR3 is made up of 17 amino acids. The germline V gene has CDR1 SGHAT and CDR2 FQNNGV.

The V and J genes are TRBV11-2 and TRBJ1-2; TRBD1 matches 7 bases. What was sequenced was PBMCs. This receptor was taken from a woman aged 50 to 60 in good health and CMV-seropositive. The DNA for the CDR3 is TGTGCCAGCAGCTTAGTTTTCTCCCGTGACAGGGTCTATGGCTACACCTTC. Translating it yields CASSLVFSRDRVYGYTF.